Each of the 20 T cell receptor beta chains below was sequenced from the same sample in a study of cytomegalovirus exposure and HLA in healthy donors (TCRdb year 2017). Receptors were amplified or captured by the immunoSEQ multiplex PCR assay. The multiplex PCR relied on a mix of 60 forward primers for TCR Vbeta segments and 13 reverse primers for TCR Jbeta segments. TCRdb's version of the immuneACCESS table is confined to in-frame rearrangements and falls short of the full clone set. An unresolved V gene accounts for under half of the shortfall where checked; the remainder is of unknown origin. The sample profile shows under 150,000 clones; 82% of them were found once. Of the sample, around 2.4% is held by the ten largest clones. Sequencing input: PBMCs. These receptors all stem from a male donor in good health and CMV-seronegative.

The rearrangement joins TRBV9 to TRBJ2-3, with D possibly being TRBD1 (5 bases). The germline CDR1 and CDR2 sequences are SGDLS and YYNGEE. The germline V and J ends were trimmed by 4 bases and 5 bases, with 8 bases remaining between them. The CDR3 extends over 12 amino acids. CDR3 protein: CASSTDRDTQYF. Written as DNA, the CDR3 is TGTGCCAGCAGCACCGACAGAGATACGCAGTATTTT.

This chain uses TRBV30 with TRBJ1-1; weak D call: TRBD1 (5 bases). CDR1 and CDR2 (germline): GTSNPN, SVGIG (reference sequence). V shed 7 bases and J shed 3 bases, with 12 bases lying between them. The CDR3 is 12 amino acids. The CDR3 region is CASSTAYTEAFF. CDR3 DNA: TGTGCCTCGTCGACAGCGTACACTGAAGCTTTCTTT.

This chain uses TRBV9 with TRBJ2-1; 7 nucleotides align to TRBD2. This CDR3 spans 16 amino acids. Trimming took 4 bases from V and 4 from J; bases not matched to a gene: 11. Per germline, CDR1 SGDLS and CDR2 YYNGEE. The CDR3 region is CASSPPSGPRYNEQFF. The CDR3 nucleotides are TGTGCCAGCAGCCCCCCTAGCGGCCCAAGGTACAATGAGCAGTTCTTC.

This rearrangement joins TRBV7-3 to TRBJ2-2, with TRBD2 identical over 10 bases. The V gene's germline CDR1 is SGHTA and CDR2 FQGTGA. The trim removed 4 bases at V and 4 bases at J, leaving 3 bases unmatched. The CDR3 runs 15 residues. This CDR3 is CASSSSGRPTGELFF. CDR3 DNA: TGTGCCAGCAGCTCTAGCGGGAGACCCACCGGGGAGCTGTTTTTT.

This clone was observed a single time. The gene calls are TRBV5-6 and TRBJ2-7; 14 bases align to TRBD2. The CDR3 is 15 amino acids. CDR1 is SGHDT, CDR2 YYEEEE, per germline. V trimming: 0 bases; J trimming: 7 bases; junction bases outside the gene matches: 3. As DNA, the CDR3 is TGTGCCAGCAGCTTGGGGACTAGCGGGGGGTTGGAGCAGTACTTC. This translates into CASSLGTSGGLEQYF.

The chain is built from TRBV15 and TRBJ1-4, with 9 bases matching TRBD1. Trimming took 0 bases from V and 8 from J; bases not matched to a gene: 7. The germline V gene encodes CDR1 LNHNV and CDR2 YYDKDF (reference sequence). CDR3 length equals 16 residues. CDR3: CATSRDPQGATEKLFF. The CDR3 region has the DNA TGTGCCACCAGCAGAGACCCACAGGGGGCGACGGAAAAACTGTTTTTT.

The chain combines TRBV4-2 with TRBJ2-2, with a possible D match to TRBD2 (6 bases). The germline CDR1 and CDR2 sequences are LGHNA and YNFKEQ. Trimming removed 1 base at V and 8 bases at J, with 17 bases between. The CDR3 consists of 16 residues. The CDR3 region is CASSQGGTWGSGELFF. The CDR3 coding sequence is TGTGCCAGCAGCCAAGGAGGGACTTGGGGGTCTGGGGAGCTGTTTTTT.

As DNA, the CDR3 is TGTGCCAGCAGTAGTGGACAGAGCTCCTACGAGCAGTACTTC. Amino acids: CASSSGQSSYEQYF. The rearrangement joins TRBV28 to TRBJ2-7, with D perhaps TRBD1 (6 bases). The V end lost 5 bases, the J end lost 0 bases, and 11 bases lay between the germline ends. The germline V gene encodes CDR1 MDHEN and CDR2 SYDVKM. The CDR3 covers 14 residues.

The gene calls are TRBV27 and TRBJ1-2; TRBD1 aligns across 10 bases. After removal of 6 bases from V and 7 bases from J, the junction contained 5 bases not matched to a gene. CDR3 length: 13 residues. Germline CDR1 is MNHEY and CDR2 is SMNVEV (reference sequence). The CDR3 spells CASRTGGNGGYTF. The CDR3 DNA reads TGTGCCAGCAGGACAGGGGGCAACGGTGGCTACACCTTC.

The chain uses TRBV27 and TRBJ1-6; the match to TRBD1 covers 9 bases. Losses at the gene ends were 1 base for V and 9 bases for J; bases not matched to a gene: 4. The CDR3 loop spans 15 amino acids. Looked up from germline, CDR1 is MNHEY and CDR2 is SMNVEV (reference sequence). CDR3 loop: CASSLLGQGSSPLHF. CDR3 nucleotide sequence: TGTGCCAGCAGTTTATTAGGACAGGGGTCTTCACCCCTCCACTTT.

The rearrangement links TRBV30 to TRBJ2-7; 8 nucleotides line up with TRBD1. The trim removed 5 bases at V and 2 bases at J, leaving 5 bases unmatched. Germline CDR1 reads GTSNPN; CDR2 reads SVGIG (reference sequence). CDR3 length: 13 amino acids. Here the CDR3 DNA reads TGTGCCTGGCTCCGGGACAGGCCCTACGAGCAGTACTTC. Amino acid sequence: CAWLRDRPYEQYF.

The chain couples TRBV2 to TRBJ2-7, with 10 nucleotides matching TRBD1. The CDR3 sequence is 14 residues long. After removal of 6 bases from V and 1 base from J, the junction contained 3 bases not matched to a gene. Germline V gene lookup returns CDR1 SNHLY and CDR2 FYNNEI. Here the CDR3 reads CASRGQGVSYEQYF. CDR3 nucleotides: TGTGCCAGCAGAGGACAGGGGGTTTCCTACGAGCAGTACTTC.

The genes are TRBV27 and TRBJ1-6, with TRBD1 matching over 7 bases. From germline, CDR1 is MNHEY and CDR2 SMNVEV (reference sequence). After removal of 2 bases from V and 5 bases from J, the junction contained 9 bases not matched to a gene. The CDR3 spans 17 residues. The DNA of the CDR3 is TGTGCCAGCAGTTTACTTGAGGGGACAGAGGATAATTCACCCCTCCACTTT. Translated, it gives CASSLLEGTEDNSPLHF.

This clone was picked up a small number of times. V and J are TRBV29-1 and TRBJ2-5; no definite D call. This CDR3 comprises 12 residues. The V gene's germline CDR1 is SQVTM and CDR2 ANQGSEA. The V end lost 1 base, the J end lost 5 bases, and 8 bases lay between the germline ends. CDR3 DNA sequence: TGCAGCGTTGAAGGTCCGGTGGAGACCCAGTACTTC. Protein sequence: CSVEGPVETQYF.

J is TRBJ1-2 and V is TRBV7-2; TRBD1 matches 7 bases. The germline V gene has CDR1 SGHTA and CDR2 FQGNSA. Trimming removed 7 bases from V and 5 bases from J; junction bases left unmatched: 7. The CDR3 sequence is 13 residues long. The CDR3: CASNIGGRYGYTF. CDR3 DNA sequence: TGTGCCAGCAACATAGGGGGCCGTTATGGCTACACCTTC.

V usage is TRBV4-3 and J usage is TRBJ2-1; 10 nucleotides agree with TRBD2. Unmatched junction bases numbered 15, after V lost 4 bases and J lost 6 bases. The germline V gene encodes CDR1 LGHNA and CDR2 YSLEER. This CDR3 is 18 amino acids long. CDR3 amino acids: CASSLLHPGTSDGNEQFF. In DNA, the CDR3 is TGCGCCAGCAGCCTCCTACACCCGGGGACTAGCGATGGCAATGAGCAGTTCTTC.

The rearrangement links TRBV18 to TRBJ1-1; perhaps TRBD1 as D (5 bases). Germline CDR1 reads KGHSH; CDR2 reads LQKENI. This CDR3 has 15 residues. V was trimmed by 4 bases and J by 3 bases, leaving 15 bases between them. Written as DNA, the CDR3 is TGTGCCAGCTCACTCATCCGGGGGGGGGACACTGAAGCTTTCTTT. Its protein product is CASSLIRGGDTEAFF.

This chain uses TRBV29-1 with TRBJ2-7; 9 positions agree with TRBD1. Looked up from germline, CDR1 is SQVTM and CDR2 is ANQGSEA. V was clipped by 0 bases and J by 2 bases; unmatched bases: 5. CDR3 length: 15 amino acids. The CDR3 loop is CSVEDRDRDPYEQYF. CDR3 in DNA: TGCAGCGTTGAAGATCGGGACAGGGACCCCTACGAGCAGTACTTC.

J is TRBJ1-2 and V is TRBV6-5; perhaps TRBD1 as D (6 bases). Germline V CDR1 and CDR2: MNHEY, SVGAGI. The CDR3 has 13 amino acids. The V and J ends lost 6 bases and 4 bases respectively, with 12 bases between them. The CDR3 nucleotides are TGTGCCAGCAGGCCGACAGGTACCTATGGCTACACCTTC. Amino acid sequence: CASRPTGTYGYTF.

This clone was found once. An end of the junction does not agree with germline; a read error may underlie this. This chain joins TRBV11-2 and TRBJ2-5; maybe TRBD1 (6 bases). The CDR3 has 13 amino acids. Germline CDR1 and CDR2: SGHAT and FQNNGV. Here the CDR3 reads CASSLVNRAGSDF. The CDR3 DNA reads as TGTGCCAGCAGCTTAGTAAACAGGGCCGGGTCGGACTTC.